Below are 32 T cell receptor beta chains sequenced from a single sample in a study of blood T cells in healthy people across ages (dated by TCRdb to between 2015 and 2017). The protocol used for the library was 5' RACE. The instrument was an Illumina HiSeq 2500. The second PCR ran for roughly 6 to 11 cycles and used a J-beta primer mix along with a sample-barcoded 5' primer. The public reads were reprocessed in TCRdb via fastp at Q25 and MiXCR, keeping in-frame beta chains. Duplicate CDR3 protein sequences are folded into a single record with the most common DNA and genes. The sample yields hundreds of thousands of distinct CDR3 sequences; about 28% were counted once. The ten largest clones capture roughly 17% of the sample. The sample was blood. These receptors were collected from a woman of 80 years or more in good health.

A remark on this clonotype: A much larger clone sits a single nucleotide away, making a read error possible. The chain carries TRBV12-3 or TRBV12-4 and TRBJ1-2; D is undetermined. CDR3 size: 10 residues. The CDR3 region is CVSSNNGYTF. The CDR3 nucleotides read TGTGTCAGCAGTAACAATGGCTACACCTTC.

This clonotype showed up many times. The rearrangement joins TRBV7-9 to TRBJ2-7; D uncertain. Germline-derived CDR1 and CDR2 are SEHNR and FQNEAQ (reference sequence). V lost 5 bases, J lost 0 bases, and 11 bases lay in between. The CDR3 contains 14 residues. CDR3 loop: CASSLWPNSYEQYF. The CDR3 nucleotides read TGTGCCAGCAGCCTGTGGCCGAACTCCTACGAGCAGTACTTC.

Only a few counts were recorded for this clonotype. This may be a read error: a much more frequent sequence differs by one nucleotide. The chain carries TRBV11-3 and TRBJ2-7; 12 bases fit TRBD1. V trimming: 4 bases; J trimming: 5 bases; junction bases outside the gene matches: 3. CDR3 length: 14 amino acids. The germline gives CDR1 SGHNT, CDR2 YENEEA. The CDR3 reads CASSYGTGGDEQYF. CDR3 in DNA: TGTGCCAGCAGCTACGGGACAGGGGGCGACGAGCAGTACTTC.

The chain carries TRBV2 and TRBJ2-3, with TRBD1 matching 7 bases. The CDR3 covers 16 residues. Germline-derived CDR1 and CDR2 are SNHLY and FYNNEI. Losses at the gene ends were 5 bases for V and 2 bases for J; bases not matched to a gene: 10. The CDR3 reads CASSHTGESDTDTQYF. CDR3 DNA sequence: TGTGCCAGCAGTCATACAGGGGAGAGTGACACAGATACGCAGTATTTT.

This chain connects TRBV7-2 to TRBJ1-5; the match to TRBD1 covers 7 bases. CDR3 size: 16 residues. In germline, CDR1 is SGHTA, CDR2 FQGNSA. Unmatched junction bases numbered 6, after V lost 1 base and J lost 3 bases. CDR3 nucleotide sequence: TGTGCCAGCAGCTTAGAAGGGACAGCGCCCAATCAGCCCCAGCATTTT. Protein: CASSLEGTAPNQPQHF.

The rearrangement links TRBV7-6 to TRBJ2-1; 15 bases fit TRBD2. Per germline, CDR1 SGHVS and CDR2 FNYEAQ. V trimming: 1 base; J trimming: 7 bases; junction bases outside the gene matches: 8. This CDR3 has 18 residues. The DNA of the CDR3 is TGTGCCAGCAGCTTAGGGACTAGCGGGGGGGGACGTACGAATGAGCAGTTCTTC. As protein: CASSLGTSGGGRTNEQFF.

The genes are TRBV20-1 and TRBJ1-5; D is possibly TRBD1 (5 bases). Germline assignment: CDR1 DFQATT and CDR2 SNEGSKA (reference sequence). The CDR3 is 12 residues long. Trimming left V 4 bases short and J 4 bases short, with 8 bases between. The CDR3 DNA reads as TGCAGTGCTATCACAGGTAATCAGCCCCAGCATTTT. It encodes CSAITGNQPQHF.

V and J are TRBV6-6 and TRBJ1-1; D gene ambiguous. The CDR3 covers 13 residues. In germline, CDR1 is MNHNY, CDR2 SVGAGI (reference sequence). Trimming left V 8 bases short and J 9 bases short, with 19 bases between. The CDR3 DNA reads TGTGCCAGCTCCGAGGCTAACCGCTTCAAAGCTTTCTTT. Translated: CASSEANRFKAFF.

This clonotype was seen ten or more times. DNA of the CDR3: TGTGCCAGCAGCTCCCAGGCCGCGGAGACCCAGTACTTC. This codes for CASSSQAAETQYF. The rearrangement joins TRBV7-9 to TRBJ2-5, with D uncertain. Germline loops: CDR1 SEHNR, CDR2 FQNEAQ (reference sequence). V was clipped by 4 bases and J by 5 bases, with 11 bases between them. The CDR3 sequence is 13 residues long.

This clonotype was seen many times. The chain employs TRBV7-9 and TRBJ1-4; no definite D call. Trimming removed 5 bases at V and 6 bases at J, with 16 bases between. Per germline, CDR1 SEHNR and CDR2 FQNEAQ (reference sequence). CDR3 length: 15 amino acids. The CDR3 reads CASSPPIAADEKLFF. The CDR3, as DNA: TGTGCCAGCAGCCCCCCCATCGCCGCGGATGAAAAACTGTTTTTT.

About this clonotype: Possible read error: a much larger clone is one base away. The chain carries TRBV10-2 and TRBJ1-6; 8 nucleotides match TRBD1. Germline CDR1 WSHSY, CDR2 SAAADI. This CDR3 is 14 amino acids long. The CDR3 reads CASSGDRTHSPPHF. DNA of the CDR3: TGCGCCAGCAGTGGGGACAGGACGCATTCACCCCCCCACTTT.

This clonotype was observed a few times. The rearrangement joins TRBV5-5 to TRBJ1-2, with a possible D match to TRBD1 (5 bases). Germline CDR1 reads SGHKS; CDR2 reads YYEKEE (reference sequence). This CDR3 contains 14 residues. The ends were cut back, 4 bases at V and 4 bases at J, with 14 bases in the middle. Here the CDR3 DNA reads TGTGCCAGCAGCCCGGACTTGAGGGGCTATGGCTACACCTTC. This translates into CASSPDLRGYGYTF. Filled out from reference TRBV5-5 and TRBJ1-2, the complete variable domain reads DAGVTQSPTHLIKTRGQQVTLRCSPISGHKSVSWYQQVLGQGPQFIFQYYEKEERGRGNFPDRFSARQFPNYSSELNVNALLLGDSALYLCASSPDLRGYGYTFGSGTRLTVV.

The chain recombines TRBV12-3 or TRBV12-4 with TRBJ1-2; a weak D match, TRBD1 (5 bases). This CDR3 comprises 14 residues. V lost 6 bases to trimming and J lost 2 bases, with 13 bases between them. The CDR3, as DNA: TGTGCCAGCAGGCCAGCCGGGACGAACTATGGCTACACCTTC. It translates to CASRPAGTNYGYTF.

Many counts were recorded for this clonotype. V gene TRBV29-1 combines with J gene TRBJ2-1; 7 bases line up with TRBD1. The V gene end was trimmed by 4 bases and the J gene end by 6 bases; junction bases not matched to a gene: 6. CDR1 and CDR2 (germline): SQVTM, ANQGSEA. The CDR3 runs to 13 residues. In DNA, the CDR3 is TGCAGCGTTGGACAGGGTACGGGCAATGAGCAGTTCTTC. It is translated as CSVGQGTGNEQFF.

A few counts support this clonotype. V gene TRBV19 combines with J gene TRBJ1-2; D not certain. The germline V gene has CDR1 LNHDA and CDR2 SQIVND (reference sequence). Trimming took 7 bases from V and 0 from J, leaving 9 bases between them. CDR3 length: 13 residues. The CDR3 sequence: CASKPEANYGYTF. The CDR3, as DNA: TGTGCCAGTAAGCCTGAAGCTAACTATGGCTACACCTTC.

This clonotype was counted only a few times. This sequence joins TRBV5-4 and TRBJ1-6; D ambiguous. Looked up from germline, CDR1 is SGHNT and CDR2 is YYREEE (reference sequence). This CDR3 has 14 amino acids. Trimming removed 5 bases from V and 8 bases from J, with 14 bases in between. The CDR3 loop is CASRNKDPHSPLHF. For the CDR3, the DNA is TGTGCCAGCAGAAACAAGGACCCACATTCACCCCTCCACTTT.

This clonotype was seen at least ten times. The rearrangement uses TRBV20-1 and TRBJ2-1; 8 bases line up with TRBD1. The CDR3 is 13 residues long. Looked up from germline, CDR1 is DFQATT and CDR2 is SNEGSKA (reference sequence). Trimming took 4 bases from V and 8 from J; bases not matched to a gene: 7. In DNA form, the CDR3 reads TGCAGTGCTACGACAGGGGCCGGCGATGAGCAGTTCTTC. The encoded protein is CSATTGAGDEQFF.

There are many counts of this clonotype. For the CDR3, the DNA is TGTGCCAGCAGTGAATTACAGGGGTTGCAAGAGACCCAGTACTTC. It is translated as CASSELQGLQETQYF. This rearrangement joins TRBV25-1 to TRBJ2-5; 7 bases are a match to TRBD1. The CDR3 covers 15 residues. J lost 2 bases, V lost 1 base, and 4 bases had no gene match. CDR1 is MGHDK and CDR2 is SYGVNS in the germline V gene.

The V and J genes are TRBV6-2 or TRBV6-3 and TRBJ2-5, with 8 bases matching TRBD1. Trimming at V came to 5 bases and at J to 2 bases, leaving 7 bases not matched to a gene. Germline CDR1 reads MNHEY; CDR2 reads SVGEGT. The CDR3 has 15 amino acids. The CDR3 loop reads CASSPQGAVQETQYF. The CDR3 coding sequence is TGTGCCAGCAGTCCCCAGGGGGCAGTTCAAGAGACCCAGTACTTC.

This clonotype was observed once. J is TRBJ2-1 and V is TRBV19; TRBD2 aligns across 7 bases. Per the germline V gene, CDR1 is LNHDA and CDR2 is SQIVND (reference sequence). Trimming cost V 1 base and J 0 bases; bases outside gene matches: 3. The CDR3 has 16 residues. The CDR3 DNA reads TGTGCCAGTAGTATAGCCGGGGGGTTCTCCTACAATGAGCAGTTCTTC. Its translation: CASSIAGGFSYNEQFF.

This clonotype was counted a few times. The chain combines TRBV20-1 with TRBJ1-1, with D maybe TRBD1 (6 bases). The CDR3 length is 14 residues. Germline-derived CDR1 and CDR2 are DFQATT and SNEGSKA (reference sequence). The V gene lost 0 bases and the J gene lost 1 base, with 9 bases spanning the gap. CDR3: CSAREGTTNTEAFF. The CDR3 DNA is TGCAGTGCTAGAGAAGGGACAACGAACACTGAAGCTTTCTTT.

This clonotype showed up many times. The chain joins TRBV5-1 to TRBJ2-5; weak D call: TRBD1 (6 bases). V gave up 1 base and J gave up 4 bases, with 17 bases separating them. Germline V gene data show CDR1 as SGHRS and CDR2 as YFSETQ. CDR3 length: 16 amino acids. The CDR3 sequence is CASSLRNPGTLETQYF. The CDR3, as DNA: TGCGCCAGCAGCTTGCGGAATCCCGGGACACTAGAGACCCAGTACTTC. The whole variable domain, remainder taken from reference TRBV5-1 and TRBJ2-5, is KAGVTQTPRYLIKTRGQQVTLSCSPISGHRSVSWYQQTPGQGLQFLFEYFSETQRNKGNFPGRFSGRQFSNSRSEMNVSTLELGDSALYLCASSLRNPGTLETQYFGPGTRLLVL.

V usage is TRBV29-1 and J usage is TRBJ2-5; 9 bases are shared with TRBD1. The CDR3 spans 13 residues. The V segment lost 8 bases and the J segment 5 bases; nucleotides outside the gene matches: 9. Germline assignment: CDR1 SQVTM and CDR2 ANQGSEA. CDR3: CSSYRGRGETQYF. CDR3 coding DNA: TGCAGCTCCTACAGGGGGCGGGGGGAGACCCAGTACTTC.

The rearrangement links TRBV5-1 to TRBJ2-5, with TRBD2 matching over 8 bases. Unmatched junction bases numbered 7, after V lost 5 bases and J lost 4 bases. The germline CDR1 and CDR2 sequences are SGHRS and YFSETQ. There are 14 residues in the CDR3. DNA of the CDR3: TGCGCCAGCAGTTCCACAACTAGCGGAGAGACCCAGTACTTC. As protein: CASSSTTSGETQYF. The full variable domain, in which reference TRBV5-1 and TRBJ2-5 provide the parts outside the CDR3, is KAGVTQTPRYLIKTRGQQVTLSCSPISGHRSVSWYQQTPGQGLQFLFEYFSETQRNKGNFPGRFSGRQFSNSRSEMNVSTLELGDSALYLCASSSTTSGETQYFGPGTRLLVL.

The chain joins TRBV7-9 to TRBJ2-4; no clear D. The V gene lost 5 bases and the J gene lost 13 bases, with 15 bases spanning the gap. The germline CDR1 and CDR2 sequences are SEHNR and FQNEAQ (reference sequence). CDR3 length: 12 residues. In DNA, the CDR3 is TGTGCCAGCAGCCCCGATGGGGATGAGCAGTACTTC. Amino acid sequence: CASSPDGDEQYF.

The rearrangement joins TRBV12-3 or TRBV12-4 to TRBJ2-1, with TRBD1 identical over 8 bases. This CDR3 spans 14 amino acids. V lost 3 bases, J lost 10 bases, and 8 bases stayed unmatched. The CDR3 loop is CASSFRAGGSEQFF. The DNA for the CDR3 is TGTGCCAGCAGTTTCCGGGCAGGGGGCTCGGAGCAGTTCTTC.

This clonotype has at least ten counts. The rearrangement joins TRBV3-1 to TRBJ1-1; D possibly corresponds to TRBD1 (6 bases). The ends were cut back, 1 base at V and 0 bases at J, with 9 bases in the middle. The CDR3 has 15 residues. Germline CDR1 LGHDT, CDR2 YNNKEL (reference sequence). The CDR3 region is CASSQGTVMNTEAFF. For the CDR3, the DNA is TGTGCCAGCAGCCAAGGGACAGTGATGAACACTGAAGCTTTCTTT.

This clonotype was seen ten or more times. The V and J genes are TRBV7-6 and TRBJ2-5, with D perhaps matching TRBD1 (6 bases). Germline CDR1 is SGHVS and CDR2 is FNYEAQ. With 4 bases removed from V and 7 bases from J, the gap between germline ends came to 13 bases. CDR3 length: 13 amino acids. This CDR3 reads CASSYRDGGTQYF. The CDR3 DNA sequence: TGTGCCAGCAGCTACAGGGATGGTGGGACCCAGTACTTC.

This clonotype was observed at least ten times. The chain combines TRBV24-1 with TRBJ2-3; 9 bases agree with TRBD2. In germline, CDR1 is KGHDR, CDR2 SFDVKD. The CDR3 contains 15 residues. The V gene end was trimmed by 5 bases and the J gene end by 0 bases; junction bases not matched to a gene: 2. CDR3 in DNA: TGTGCCACCAGTGTGGGACTAGCTAGCACAGATACGCAGTATTTT. It encodes CATSVGLASTDTQYF.

This clonotype was recorded many times. V usage is TRBV7-2 and J usage is TRBJ2-1; weak D call: TRBD1 (6 bases). The CDR3 has 15 residues. The germline CDR1 and CDR2 sequences are SGHTA and FQGNSA. Trimming removed 1 base at V and 10 bases at J, with 17 bases between. In DNA form, the CDR3 reads TGTGCCAGCAGCTTAGATGTCCAACGGACAGCAGAGCAGTTCTTC. This gives the protein CASSLDVQRTAEQFF. The variable domain in full, completed from reference TRBV7-2 and TRBJ2-1, reads GAGVSQSPSNKVTEKGKDVELRCDPISGHTALYWYRQSLGQGLEFLIYFQGNSAPDKSGLPSDRFSAERTGGSVSTLTIQRTQQEDSAVYLCASSLDVQRTAEQFFGPGTRLTVL.

In this sample, this clonotype turned up many times. V is TRBV4-1 and J is TRBJ2-7, with D possibly being TRBD2 (6 bases). CDR3 length equals 15 residues. Germline loops: CDR1 MGHRA, CDR2 YSYEKL. Trimming pared 3 bases from V and 0 bases from J, leaving 12 bases between. CDR3 residues: CASSQGLQSSYEQYF. CDR3 in DNA: TGCGCCAGCAGCCAGGGACTCCAGAGCTCCTACGAGCAGTACTTC.

This clonotype was picked up a small number of times. The chain links TRBV7-9 to TRBJ1-2; no reliable D call. This CDR3 has 15 residues. V lost 0 bases to trimming and J lost 3 bases, with 11 bases between them. Per the germline V gene, CDR1 is SEHNR and CDR2 is FQNEAQ (reference sequence). The DNA of the CDR3 is TGTGCCAGCAGCTTAGCCCGGGATTTGGACTATGGCTACACCTTC. It yields the protein CASSLARDLDYGYTF.